The next 23 T cell receptor beta chains were all read from a single sample in a study of cytomegalovirus exposure and HLA in healthy donors. A multiplex PCR was run with 60 Vbeta primers and 13 Jbeta primers. Method: immunoSEQ multiplex PCR; TCRdb's copy keeps in-frame clones and lacks some. Here the sample spans 95,000 to 100,000 clones, 60% to 85% being singletons. The sample taken for sequencing was PBMCs. The source is a man in his fifties in good health and CMV-seronegative.

The chain carries TRBV13 and TRBJ1-4, with unresolved D. The V end lost 3 bases, the J end lost 3 bases, and 8 bases lay between the germline ends. CDR3 size: 14 residues. The germline V gene has CDR1 PRHDT and CDR2 FYEKMQ (reference sequence). The CDR3, as DNA: TGTGCCAGCAGCTTCGTCGGGGCTAATGAAAAACTGTTTTTT. Translating gives CASSFVGANEKLFF. Full variable domain (rest looked up from reference TRBV13 and TRBJ1-4): AAGVIQSPRHLIKEKRETATLKCYPIPRHDTVYWYQQGPGQDPQFLISFYEKMQSDKGSIPDRFSAQQFSDYHSELNMSSLELGDSALYFCASSFVGANEKLFFGSGTQLSVL.

The chain is built from TRBV15 and TRBJ2-3; 7 positions match TRBD2. Germline V gene lookup returns CDR1 LNHNV and CDR2 YYDKDF (reference sequence). The CDR3 is made up of 17 amino acids. Losses at the gene ends were 1 base for V and 2 bases for J; bases not matched to a gene: 9. In nucleotides, the CDR3 is TGTGCCACCAGCAGAGGTCGCGGGAGAGTTACCACAGATACGCAGTATTTT. It yields the protein CATSRGRGRVTTDTQYF.

In its sample, this clone was seen once. V usage is TRBV30 and J usage is TRBJ2-1; 10 positions match TRBD2. Germline V gene data show CDR1 as GTSNPN and CDR2 as SVGIG (reference sequence). The CDR3 contains 16 residues. Germline trimming cut 1 base from V and 4 bases from J; bases unmatched to any gene: 7. CDR3 sequence reads: CAWSAAGLAVYNEQFF. The CDR3 DNA reads TGTGCCTGGAGTGCCGCCGGACTAGCGGTATACAATGAGCAGTTCTTC.

V is TRBV7-6 and J is TRBJ2-1; TRBD1 matches at 9 bases. Per germline, CDR1 SGHVS and CDR2 FNYEAQ. Losses at the gene ends were 5 bases for V and 4 bases for J; bases not matched to a gene: 9. This CDR3 comprises 16 residues. The CDR3 sequence: CASSPAGTGLYNEQFF. The DNA of the CDR3 is TGTGCCAGCAGCCCCGCCGGGACAGGGTTATACAATGAGCAGTTCTTC.

The gene calls are TRBV9 and TRBJ2-2, with 9 bases lining up with TRBD1. V was clipped by 2 bases and J by 1 base; unmatched bases: 6. The CDR3 covers 17 residues. The germline CDR1 and CDR2 sequences are SGDLS and YYNGEE. The CDR3 loop is CASSVRRQGENTGELFF. The DNA for the CDR3 is TGTGCCAGCAGCGTGCGAAGACAGGGGGAGAACACCGGGGAGCTGTTTTTT.

V usage is TRBV19 and J usage is TRBJ1-5, with 8 nucleotides matching TRBD1. This CDR3 contains 17 residues. The germline gives CDR1 LNHDA, CDR2 SQIVND (reference sequence). V was pared by 4 bases and J by 2 bases, with 10 bases of the junction left unmatched. The CDR3 loop reads CASSSPNDRGGNQPQHF. CDR3 coding DNA: TGTGCCAGTAGTAGCCCCAATGACAGGGGAGGCAATCAGCCCCAGCATTTT. Variable domain in full (rest from reference TRBV19 and TRBJ1-5): DGGITQSPKYLFRKEGQNVTLSCEQNLNHDAMYWYRQDPGQGLRLIYYSQIVNDFQKGDIAEGYSVSREKKESFPLTVTSAQKNPTAFYLCASSSPNDRGGNQPQHFGDGTRLSIL.

This clone was detected only a few times. The chain uses TRBV9 and TRBJ1-4, with D maybe TRBD1 (5 bases). The CDR3 contains 14 residues. Trimming left V 4 bases short and J 5 bases short, with 12 bases between. CDR1 is SGDLS, CDR2 YYNGEE, per germline. The CDR3 DNA reads TGTGCCAGCAGCCCCGGTGGGGGGAATGAAAAACTGTTTTTT. This gives the protein CASSPGGGNEKLFF. The entire variable domain, with the rest obtained from reference TRBV9 and TRBJ1-4, is as follows: DSGVTQTPKHLITATGQRVTLRCSPRSGDLSVYWYQQSLDQGLQFLIQYYNGEERAKGNILERFSAQQFPDLHSELNLSSLELGDSALYFCASSPGGGNEKLFFGSGTQLSVL.

The rearrangement links TRBV19 to TRBJ2-7; 7 nucleotides match TRBD1. The V gene's germline CDR1 is LNHDA and CDR2 SQIVND (reference sequence). The CDR3 runs 13 residues. With V trimmed by 6 bases and J by 0 bases, 2 bases remained unmatched. The CDR3 reads CASRDRSSYEQYF. CDR3 DNA sequence: TGTGCCAGTAGGGACAGGAGCTCCTACGAGCAGTACTTC.

J is TRBJ2-7 and V is TRBV6-1; TRBD1 aligns across 12 bases. Losses at the gene ends were 4 bases for V and 9 bases for J; bases not matched to a gene: 7. This CDR3 comprises 14 residues. The germline gives CDR1 MNHNS, CDR2 SASEGT. CDR3 region: CASSAGTGGLGQYF. CDR3 coding DNA: TGTGCCAGCAGTGCCGGGACAGGGGGCCTTGGGCAGTACTTC.

This chain joins TRBV6-5 and TRBJ1-5; D ambiguous. This CDR3 is 14 amino acids long. V lost 6 bases and J lost 5, with 14 bases in between. Germline V lookup: CDR1 MNHEY, CDR2 SVGAGI. The CDR3 bases are TGTGCCAGCAGACACGCCCCGGAGGATCAGCCCCAGCATTTT. Its protein is CASRHAPEDQPQHF.

This clone occurred a few times. V is TRBV9 and J is TRBJ1-6; D ambiguous. Per the germline V gene, CDR1 is SGDLS and CDR2 is YYNGEE. The CDR3 has 14 amino acids. Trimming removed 0 bases at V and 4 bases at J, with 5 bases between. DNA of the CDR3: TGTGCCAGCAGCGTAGCCCCGTATAATTCACCCCTCCACTTT. Its translation: CASSVAPYNSPLHF.

This clone was detected only a few times. The chain has TRBV11-1 and TRBJ2-6, with unresolved D. The CDR3 has 17 amino acids. Germline V gene data show CDR1 as SGHAT and CDR2 as FQDESV (reference sequence). Trimming removed 1 base at V and 0 bases at J, with 10 bases between. CDR3: CASSLENPYSGANVLTF. The CDR3 DNA reads as TGTGCCAGCAGCTTAGAAAACCCCTACTCTGGGGCCAACGTCCTGACTTTC.

The chain joins TRBV7-9 to TRBJ2-5; D is perhaps TRBD1 (5 bases). Trimming took off 10 bases at V and 1 base at J, with 13 bases between the two ends. The CDR3 has 13 amino acids. Germline CDR1 is SEHNR and CDR2 is FQNEAQ (reference sequence). As DNA, the CDR3 is TGTGCCACCACTCGAGACAGCCAAGAGACCCAGTACTTC. Translation gives CATTRDSQETQYF.

The CDR3 region is CASSLGTTEFSEQFF. CDR3 bases: TGCGCCAGCAGCTTGGGGACTACAGAATTCTCTGAGCAGTTCTTC. J is TRBJ2-1 and V is TRBV5-1, with D possibly matching TRBD2 (6 bases). CDR1 is SGHRS, CDR2 YFSETQ, per germline. V lost 0 bases and J 9 bases, leaving 16 bases between the germline ends. The CDR3 length is 15 residues.

This chain joins TRBV19 and TRBJ1-2; the match to TRBD1 covers 9 bases. CDR3 length: 14 amino acids. V trimming: 5 bases; J trimming: 4 bases; junction bases outside the gene matches: 5. Germline CDR1 is LNHDA and CDR2 is SQIVND (reference sequence). CDR3 protein: CASSPGTGPYGYTF. The CDR3 DNA reads TGTGCCAGTAGTCCCGGGACAGGGCCCTATGGCTACACCTTC.

This clone has only a few counts. CDR3: CASSMLLGRGTEAFF. DNA for the CDR3: TGTGCCAGTAGTATGCTGCTCGGAAGAGGGACTGAAGCTTTCTTT. J is TRBJ1-1 and V is TRBV19; D gene ambiguous. V dropped 3 bases and J dropped 5 bases, with 16 bases sitting between them. This CDR3 comprises 15 residues. Germline CDR1 is LNHDA and CDR2 is SQIVND (reference sequence).

The gene calls are TRBV28 and TRBJ1-5; D perhaps matches TRBD1 (5 bases). Trimming shortened V by 8 bases and J by 1 base, and 12 bases separated the two germline ends. The germline V gene has CDR1 MDHEN and CDR2 SYDVKM. This CDR3 is built from 14 residues. Here the CDR3 reads CASGRGRSNQPQHF. The DNA for the CDR3 is TGTGCCAGCGGAAGGGGCAGGAGCAATCAGCCCCAGCATTTT.

The chain has TRBV18 and TRBJ2-7; 7 nucleotides agree with TRBD2. After removal of 5 bases from V and 3 bases from J, the junction contained 10 bases not matched to a gene. This CDR3 has 15 amino acids. From germline, CDR1 is KGHSH and CDR2 LQKENI. CDR3 coding DNA: TGTGCCAGCTCAGGCTACGGGGGGAGTGTCTACGAGCAGTACTTC. Translating gives CASSGYGGSVYEQYF.

The CDR3 bases are TGTGCCTGGAGTGTACCGGGGACAGGCTTTGGAAGCAATCAGCCCCAGCATTTT. Translating gives CAWSVPGTGFGSNQPQHF. The chain couples TRBV30 to TRBJ1-5; TRBD1 matches 8 bases. CDR1 and CDR2 from the germline V gene are GTSNPN and SVGIG (reference sequence). Unmatched junction bases numbered 11, after V lost 0 bases and J lost 1 base. This CDR3 has 18 residues. The variable domain in full, with the rest retrieved from reference TRBV30 and TRBJ1-5, is SQTIHQWPATLVQPVGSPLSLECTVEGTSNPNLYWYRQAAGRGLQLLFYSVGIGQISSEVPQNLSASRPQDRQFILSSKKLLLSDSGFYLCAWSVPGTGFGSNQPQHFGDGTRLSIL.

V is TRBV5-5 and J is TRBJ2-5, with 9 nucleotides matching TRBD2. The CDR3 loop spans 15 amino acids. Losses at the gene ends were 4 bases for V and 1 base for J; bases not matched to a gene: 5. The germline V gene has CDR1 SGHKS and CDR2 YYEKEE (reference sequence). CDR3 in amino acids: CASSGRGGLQETQYF. In DNA form, the CDR3 reads TGTGCCAGCAGCGGGCGGGGGGGGCTCCAAGAGACCCAGTACTTC.

The V gene is TRBV5-5, the J gene TRBJ2-2, with D unresolved. There are 14 residues in the CDR3. Germline assignment: CDR1 SGHKS and CDR2 YYEKEE (reference sequence). Trimming cost V 0 bases and J 4 bases, with 7 bases left between them. CDR3 sequence (DNA): TGTGCCAGCAGCTTGGCCGGTCCCACCGGGGAGCTGTTTTTT. Amino acids: CASSLAGPTGELFF.

The chain employs TRBV2 and TRBJ2-3; weak D call: TRBD2 (5 bases). Trimming left V 4 bases short and J 2 bases short, with 7 bases between. The CDR3 runs 13 residues. The germline CDR1 and CDR2 sequences are SNHLY and FYNNEI. Here the CDR3 reads CASSGELTDTQYF. Written as DNA, the CDR3 is TGTGCCAGCAGTGGGGAGCTCACAGATACGCAGTATTTT.

The chain employs TRBV30 and TRBJ1-4; D gene unclear. The CDR3 consists of 13 residues. The germline V gene encodes CDR1 GTSNPN and CDR2 SVGIG (reference sequence). V shed 2 bases and J shed 5 bases, with 9 bases lying between them. The CDR3 DNA sequence: TGTGCCTGGAGTATTCGGGTGAATGAAAAACTGTTTTTT. This encodes CAWSIRVNEKLFF.